Below are 31 T cell receptor beta chains sequenced from a single sample in a study of tumor and adjacent non-tumor tissue in lung cancer. The library came from three nested PCR rounds adapted from ARM-PCR protocols. TCRdb ran MiXCR on the multiplex PCR reads and lists one entry per CDR3 protein. The table includes about 86,000 distinct CDR3 sequences, more than 75% detected once. RNA was extracted from bulk tissue without any cell sorting. Distant lung tissue was collected more than 3 cm away from the tumor edge. Sequencing was performed on distant non-tumor lung tissue. The receptor source for this set is a woman in her fifties or sixties with non-small cell lung cancer.

The chain couples TRBV6-5 to TRBJ1-1; no definite D call. Per the germline V gene, CDR1 is MNHEY and CDR2 is SVGAGI. The V end lost 7 bases, the J end lost 4 bases, and 16 bases lay between the germline ends. The CDR3 has 14 residues. DNA for the CDR3: TGTGCCAGCACCTCACACGGTACTGTCACTGAAGCTTTCTTT. Protein: CASTSHGTVTEAFF.

In regard to this clonotype: A much larger clone differs from this one at a single base, so this may be a read error. The chain uses TRBV5-1 and TRBJ2-2, with D perhaps matching TRBD2 (5 bases). The CDR3 totals 12 residues. Germline V gives CDR1 SGHRS, CDR2 YFSETQ. CDR3 residues: CASSLEAGELLF. The CDR3, as DNA: TGCGCCAGCAGCTTGGAGGCCGGGGAGCTGTTATTT. The variable domain in full, with the rest retrieved from reference TRBV5-1 and TRBJ2-2, is KAGVTQTPRYLIKTRGQQVTLSCSPISGHRSVSWYQQTPGQGLQFLFEYFSETQRNKGNFPGRFSGRQFSNSRSEMNVSTLELGDSALYLCASSLEAGELLFGEGSRLTVL.

The CDR3 spells CASSLPDTAYEQYF. CDR3 bases: TGTGCCAGCAGCCTGCCAGACACTGCTTACGAGCAGTACTTC. The V and J genes are TRBV11-2 and TRBJ2-7; D uncertain. The CDR3 covers 14 residues. Germline V gene data show CDR1 as SGHAT and CDR2 as FQNNGV. The V end lost 5 bases, the J end lost 4 bases, and 15 bases lay between the germline ends.

This clonotype has only one observation. The chain links TRBV5-4 to TRBJ2-7, with unresolved D. CDR1 is SGHNT and CDR2 is YYREEE in the germline V gene (reference sequence). CDR3 length: 14 amino acids. V dropped 2 bases and J dropped 6 bases, with 15 bases sitting between them. The CDR3 is CASSFGQDTGEQYF. DNA for the CDR3: TGTGCCAGCAGCTTCGGCCAGGATACTGGCGAGCAGTACTTC.

With respect to this clonotype: One end of the junction is discordant with germline, which a read error may explain. The chain uses TRBV11-2 and TRBJ2-1; D perhaps matches TRBD1 (5 bases). Germline loops: CDR1 SGHAT, CDR2 FQNNGV. CDR3 length: 13 amino acids. CDR3 DNA sequence: TGTGCTAGCAACCTAGGGGCTTTCAATGAGCAGTTCTTC. Protein sequence: CASNLGAFNEQFF.

Comment on this clonotype: This may be a read error: a much more frequent sequence differs by one nucleotide. V and J are TRBV20-1 and TRBJ2-1; maybe TRBD2 (5 bases). Germline V lookup: CDR1 DFQATT, CDR2 SNEGSKA (reference sequence). CDR3 length equals 11 residues. V dropped 6 bases and J dropped 7 bases, with 10 bases sitting between them. The CDR3 sequence is CSARRSNEQFF. The DNA for the CDR3 is TGCAGTGCGAGGAGGTCGAATGAGCAGTTCTTC.

The CDR3 DNA sequence: TGTGCCAGCAGCTTACAAGCAGGGGAGCTGTTTTTT. This sequence encodes CASSLQAGELFF. The chain recombines TRBV11-1 with TRBJ2-2; no clear D gene. Trimming took off 2 bases at V and 8 bases at J, with 6 bases between the two ends. The CDR3 extends over 12 amino acids. Germline V gives CDR1 SGHAT, CDR2 FQDESV (reference sequence).

About this clonotype: The junction departs from the called germline gene at one end, perhaps through a read error. The chain recombines TRBV7-2 with TRBJ2-7; possible D gene TRBD2, 6 bases. The CDR3 loop spans 15 amino acids. CDR1 SGHTA and CDR2 FQGNSA come from the germline V gene. This CDR3 is CARSLAGLLSYVQYF. CDR3 in DNA: TGTGCCAGGAGTTTAGCAGGACTACTCTCCTACGTGCAGTACTTC.

The V and J genes are TRBV10-3 and TRBJ2-1; 8 bases are a match to TRBD1. Germline CDR1 and CDR2: ENHRY and SYGVKD. J was trimmed by 5 bases and V by 5 bases; bases with no gene match: 11. The CDR3 totals 16 residues. The CDR3 coding sequence is TGTGCCATCAGTAACCCCGGGACAGGTTCCCACAATGAGCAGTTCTTC. Encoded protein: CAISNPGTGSHNEQFF.

Points on this clonotype: The CDR3 does not close with the conserved phenylalanine or tryptophan, likely indicating a read error. The limits of the CDR3 on the DNA are not certain, so only TCRdb's listed CDR3 is given. The gene calls are TRBV30 and TRBJ2-7. Germline lookup yields CDR1 GTSNPN and CDR2 SVGIG (reference sequence). The CDR3 adds up to 13 amino acids, both ends counted. CDR3: CAIRGLDYYEQYL.

This clonotype was counted a few times. The V gene is TRBV5-1, the J gene TRBJ2-1; 10 nucleotides line up with TRBD2. V shed 4 bases, J shed 0 bases, and the junction held 10 bases outside the gene matches. CDR1 and CDR2 from the germline V gene are SGHRS and YFSETQ. The CDR3 has 18 amino acids. CDR3 sequence: CASSLMTSGSSSYNEQFF. The CDR3 coding sequence is TGCGCCAGCAGCCTGATGACTAGCGGGTCGAGCTCCTACAATGAGCAGTTCTTC.

Comment on this clonotype: Compared with germline, one end of the junction differs, possibly owing to a read error. The chain carries TRBV5-1 and TRBJ2-6, with D tentatively TRBD1 (5 bases). There are 16 residues in the CDR3. Looked up from germline, CDR1 is SGHRS and CDR2 is YFSETQ. CDR3 in amino acids: CASRRDAGSGANVLIF. Written as DNA, the CDR3 is TGCGCCAGCAGGCGAGACGCCGGCTCTGGGGCCAACGTCCTGATTTTC.

Of note for this clonotype: At one end, the junction sequence differs from germline, possibly due to a read error. This chain joins TRBV4-1 and TRBJ2-2; 9 bases are shared with TRBD1. CDR1 is MGHRA and CDR2 is YSYEKL in the germline V gene. The CDR3 covers 15 residues. The CDR3 spells CVSSQEWTGAGELFF. The CDR3 nucleotides are TGTGTCAGCAGTCAAGAATGGACAGGGGCCGGGGAGCTGTTTTTT.

Turning to this clonotype: The junction and the germline gene differ at one end; a read error may be behind it. The chain carries TRBV6-2 or TRBV6-3 and TRBJ2-3, with D possibly called TRBD1 or TRBD2 (5 bases each). Per germline, CDR1 MNHEY and CDR2 SVGEGT. This CDR3 has 17 amino acids. The CDR3 region has the DNA TGTGCCAGCAGTTACTCTGGGACGGAAGCCTACACAGATACGCTGTATTTT. Protein: CASSYSGTEAYTDTLYF.

The J gene is TRBJ1-2, the V gene TRBV20-1, with 9 bases that match TRBD1. Germline-derived CDR1 and CDR2 are DFQATT and SNEGSKA (reference sequence). The CDR3 extends over 12 amino acids. With 7 bases clipped from V and 4 bases from J, the junction kept 4 bases outside the gene matches. CDR3 sequence (DNA): TGCAGTGACCAGACAGGGGGCTATGGCTACACCTTC. It yields the protein CSDQTGGYGYTF.

The rearrangement joins TRBV18 to TRBJ2-7; maybe TRBD2 (7 bases). Germline CDR1 and CDR2: KGHSH and LQKENI. Trimming stripped 4 bases from V and 3 bases from J, with 16 bases between. The CDR3 has 15 amino acids. The DNA of the CDR3 is TGTGCCAGCTCACGTGGGGGGGCCGGCAGCTACGAGCAGTACTTC. Encoded protein: CASSRGGAGSYEQYF.

In regard to this clonotype: The junction differs from germline at one of its ends, possibly a read error. The chain links TRBV6-5 to TRBJ2-2, with no clear D. Germline loops: CDR1 MNHEY, CDR2 SVGAGI. The CDR3 is 13 residues long. The CDR3 region has the DNA TGTGCCAGCAGTTATCTGAACACCTGGGAGCTGTTTTTT. Amino acids: CASSYLNTWELFF.

The rearrangement uses TRBV20-1 and TRBJ1-1; no firm D call. Germline CDR1 is DFQATT and CDR2 is SNEGSKA (reference sequence). The CDR3 is 13 residues long. V lost 5 bases and J 3 bases, leaving 13 bases between the germline ends. The CDR3 is CSAPLREHTEAFF. The CDR3 DNA follows: TGCAGTGCTCCGCTCCGGGAGCACACTGAAGCTTTCTTT.

Worth noting for this clonotype: Being one base from a much bigger clone, this may be a read error. The genes are TRBV7-8 and TRBJ2-1; D unclear. Between the trimmed V and J ends, which lost 6 bases and 1 base, there was a span of 16 bases. From germline, CDR1 is SGHVS and CDR2 FQNEAQ. This CDR3 has 16 amino acids. The chain's CDR3 is CASSGGPEDSYNEQFF. DNA of the CDR3: TGTGCCAGCAGTGGCGGACCGGAAGATTCCTACAATGAGCAGTTCTTC.

In its sample, this clonotype was seen a few times. Given a much more abundant clone one base away, this may be a read error. The chain uses TRBV6-2 or TRBV6-3 and TRBJ2-3; D not certain. Germline V gene sequence: CDR1 MNHEY, CDR2 SVGEGT. CDR3 size: 13 residues. CDR3 bases: TGTGCCAGCAGCCTACAAGGCGTAGATATGCAGTATTTT. Protein sequence: CASSLQGVDMQYF.

The V and J genes are TRBV2 and TRBJ1-2; D possibly corresponds to TRBD1 (5 bases). CDR3 length: 11 amino acids. Germline CDR1 is SNHLY and CDR2 is FYNNEI. V was clipped by 11 bases and J by 8 bases, with 15 bases between them. The CDR3 reads CASAYRHGYTF. The CDR3 nucleotides are TGTGCCTCGGCGTACAGGCACGGCTACACCTTC.

This clonotype was picked up one time. Here the CDR3 omits its conserved ending phenylalanine or tryptophan, so a read error is the likely source. The J gene is TRBJ2-7, the V gene TRBV10-2, with D possibly being TRBD2 (5 bases). The germline V gene has CDR1 WSHSY and CDR2 SAAADI. The CDR3 sequence is 16 residues long. Trimming shortened V by 3 bases and J by 1 base, and 16 bases separated the two germline ends. The CDR3 bases are TGCGCCAGCAGTGACTGTGGGTATGGGAGTTCCTACGAGCAGTACTCC. Translated: CASSDCGYGSSYEQYS.

About this clonotype: One end of the junction varies from germline; a read error may be responsible. The chain couples TRBV11-1 to TRBJ2-1; 15 positions match TRBD2. CDR1 and CDR2 from the germline V gene are SGHAT and FQDESV (reference sequence). This CDR3 is built from 15 residues. CDR3 sequence reads: CTSSFGLAGGEEHFF. For the CDR3, the DNA is TGTACCAGCAGCTTCGGACTAGCGGGAGGGGAAGAGCACTTCTTC.

V is TRBV15 and J is TRBJ2-1; 13 bases align to TRBD2. The trim removed 3 bases at V and 3 bases at J, leaving 5 bases unmatched. CDR1 LNHNV and CDR2 YYDKDF come from the germline V gene (reference sequence). This CDR3 comprises 17 residues. The CDR3 spells CATSSELAGGFYNEQFF. The CDR3 nucleotides read TGTGCCACCAGCAGCGAACTAGCGGGAGGGTTCTACAATGAGCAGTTCTTC.

Concerning this clonotype itself: A read error may account for a junction end that differs from germline. V and J are TRBV4-1 and TRBJ1-1, with D possibly being TRBD1 (6 bases). This CDR3 is 16 amino acids long. The germline CDR1 and CDR2 sequences are MGHRA and YSYEKL. Written as DNA, the CDR3 is TGCGCCAGCAGCCAAGGATTGAGGGACATCTTCTCTGAAGCTATCTTT. Encoded protein: CASSQGLRDIFSEAIF.

Concerning this clonotype itself: One end of the junction is discordant with germline, which a read error may explain. This chain links TRBV20-1 with TRBJ2-7; tentatively, D is TRBD2 (5 bases). Germline V gene data show CDR1 as DFQATT and CDR2 as SNEGSKA (reference sequence). This CDR3 contains 14 residues. The CDR3 reads CSDRERRSSYEQYF. The CDR3 bases are TGTAGTGATAGGGAGAGGAGGAGCTCCTACGAGCAGTACTTC.

Of note for this clonotype: At one boundary the junction diverges from the germline segment, which might be a read error. The J gene is TRBJ2-5, the V gene TRBV12-3 or TRBV12-4; D not resolved. The CDR3 consists of 14 residues. The CDR3 loop is CATSLSAIGETQYF. The CDR3 region has the DNA TGTGCCACCAGTTTAAGCGCCATTGGAGAGACTCAGTACTTC.

This clonotype was detected a few times. A much larger clone is a single base away; this may be a read error. The chain joins TRBV30 to TRBJ2-5; D may be TRBD1 (5 bases). This CDR3 comprises 10 residues. Looked up from germline, CDR1 is GTSNPN and CDR2 is SVGIG (reference sequence). Deletions cut 6 bases from V and 13 bases from J, with 15 bases between. The CDR3 DNA sequence: TGTGCCTGCAGACCGACAGACCGGTACTTC. Translating gives CACRPTDRYF.

The chain uses TRBV11-1 and TRBJ2-1; D gene uncertain. The CDR3 has 15 amino acids. Trimming shortened V by 9 bases and J by 8 bases, and 23 bases separated the two germline ends. Germline V gene data show CDR1 as SGHAT and CDR2 as FQDESV (reference sequence). Here the CDR3 DNA reads TGTGCCAGTAACCCGACTCCTTGGACGGGCGATGAGCAGTTCTTC. Its protein product is CASNPTPWTGDEQFF.

In its sample, this clonotype ranks as medium-sized. The chain joins TRBV29-1 to TRBJ2-5; TRBD1 is a possible D gene (5 bases). The CDR3 is 14 amino acids. Germline loops: CDR1 SQVTM, CDR2 ANQGSEA. Trimming left V 7 bases short and J 5 bases short, with 20 bases between. The CDR3 region has the DNA TGCAGCGCTGCGTCAGGGTCGGTGTCGGAGACCCAGTACTTC. Translated: CSAASGSVSETQYF. Variable domain in full (rest from reference TRBV29-1 and TRBJ2-5): SAVISQKPSRDICQRGTSLTIQCQVDSQVTMMFWYRQQPGQSLTLIATANQGSEATYESGFVIDKFPISRPNLTFSTLTVSNMSPEDSSIYLCSAASGSVSETQYFGPGTRLLVL.

With regard to this clonotype: Since the CDR3 does not end with the conserved phenylalanine or tryptophan, this likely comes from a read error. V and J are TRBV12-3 or TRBV12-4 and TRBJ2-7; 7 nucleotides align to TRBD1. V lost 6 bases and J lost 7; bases outside the gene matches: 12. CDR3 size: 14 residues. The CDR3 is CASSRDRNLVEQYL. CDR3 sequence (DNA): TGTGCCAGCAGCCGGGACAGAAACCTAGTAGAGCAGTACTTA.